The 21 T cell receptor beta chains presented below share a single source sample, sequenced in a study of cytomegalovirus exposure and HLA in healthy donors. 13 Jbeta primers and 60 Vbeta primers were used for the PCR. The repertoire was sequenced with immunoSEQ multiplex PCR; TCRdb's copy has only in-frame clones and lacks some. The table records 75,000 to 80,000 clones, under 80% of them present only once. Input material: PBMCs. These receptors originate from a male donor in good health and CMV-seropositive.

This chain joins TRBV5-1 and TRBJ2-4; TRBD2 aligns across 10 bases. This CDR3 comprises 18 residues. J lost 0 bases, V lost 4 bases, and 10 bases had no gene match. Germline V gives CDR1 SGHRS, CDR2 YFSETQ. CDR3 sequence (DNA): TGCGCCAGCAGCGAGGGACAGTTAGCGGGAGGAGCCAAAAACATTCAGTACTTC. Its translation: CASSEGQLAGGAKNIQYF. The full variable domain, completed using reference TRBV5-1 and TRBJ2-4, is KAGVTQTPRYLIKTRGQQVTLSCSPISGHRSVSWYQQTPGQGLQFLFEYFSETQRNKGNFPGRFSGRQFSNSRSEMNVSTLELGDSALYLCASSEGQLAGGAKNIQYFGAGTRLSVL.

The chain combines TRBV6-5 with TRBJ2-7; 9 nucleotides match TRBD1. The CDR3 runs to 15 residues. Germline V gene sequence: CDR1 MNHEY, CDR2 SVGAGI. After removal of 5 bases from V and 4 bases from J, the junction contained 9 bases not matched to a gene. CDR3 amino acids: CASSPSGQGRYEQYF. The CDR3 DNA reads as TGTGCCAGCAGTCCTTCCGGACAGGGGCGGTACGAGCAGTACTTC.

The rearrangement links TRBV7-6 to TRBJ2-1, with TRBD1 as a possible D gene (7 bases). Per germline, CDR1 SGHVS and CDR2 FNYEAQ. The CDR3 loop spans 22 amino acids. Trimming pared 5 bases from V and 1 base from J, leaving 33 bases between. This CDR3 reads CASSLGSGDREDPLWSYNEQFF. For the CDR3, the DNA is TGTGCCAGCAGCCTGGGTTCCGGTGACAGGGAGGACCCGCTCTGGTCCTACAATGAGCAGTTCTTC.

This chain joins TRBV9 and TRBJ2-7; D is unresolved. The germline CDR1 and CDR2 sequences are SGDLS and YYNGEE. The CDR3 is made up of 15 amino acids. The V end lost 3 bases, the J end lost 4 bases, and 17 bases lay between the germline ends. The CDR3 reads CASSARDDGLYEQYF. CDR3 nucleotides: TGTGCCAGCAGCGCCCGTGACGACGGGTTGTACGAGCAGTACTTC.

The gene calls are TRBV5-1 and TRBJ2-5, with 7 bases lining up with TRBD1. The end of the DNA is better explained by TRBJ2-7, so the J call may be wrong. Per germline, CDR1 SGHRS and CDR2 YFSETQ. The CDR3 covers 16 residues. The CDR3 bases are TGCGCCAGCAGCTTGGCCCCGACAGGGTTCTCCTACGAGCAGTACTTC. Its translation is CASSLAPTGFSYEQYF.

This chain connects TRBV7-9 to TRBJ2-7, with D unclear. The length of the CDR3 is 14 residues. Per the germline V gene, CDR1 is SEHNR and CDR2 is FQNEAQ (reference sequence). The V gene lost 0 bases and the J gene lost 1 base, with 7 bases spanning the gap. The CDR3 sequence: CASSLAGLSYEQYF. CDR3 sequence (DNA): TGTGCCAGCAGCTTAGCTGGGCTTTCCTACGAGCAGTACTTC.

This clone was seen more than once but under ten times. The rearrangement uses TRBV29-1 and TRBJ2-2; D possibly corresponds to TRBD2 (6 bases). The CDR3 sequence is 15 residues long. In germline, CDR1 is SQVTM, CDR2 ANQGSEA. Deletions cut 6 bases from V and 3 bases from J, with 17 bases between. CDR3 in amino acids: CSVVGGPGYTGELFF. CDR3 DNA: TGCAGCGTAGTAGGAGGGCCAGGGTACACCGGGGAGCTGTTTTTT.

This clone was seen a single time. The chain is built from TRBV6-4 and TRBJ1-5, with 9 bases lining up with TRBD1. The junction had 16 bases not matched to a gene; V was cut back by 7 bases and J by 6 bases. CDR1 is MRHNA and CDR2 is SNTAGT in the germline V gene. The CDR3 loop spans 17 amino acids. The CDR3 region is CASNIRWDRVVSQPQHF. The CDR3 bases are TGTGCCAGCAATATCCGTTGGGACAGGGTCGTCAGTCAGCCCCAGCATTTT.

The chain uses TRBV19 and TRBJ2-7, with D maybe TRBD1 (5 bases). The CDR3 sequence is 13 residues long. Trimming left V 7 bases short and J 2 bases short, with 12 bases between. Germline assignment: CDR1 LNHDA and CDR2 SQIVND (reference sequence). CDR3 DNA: TGTGCCAGTACCAAAACAGGAACCTACGAGCAGTACTTC. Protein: CASTKTGTYEQYF.

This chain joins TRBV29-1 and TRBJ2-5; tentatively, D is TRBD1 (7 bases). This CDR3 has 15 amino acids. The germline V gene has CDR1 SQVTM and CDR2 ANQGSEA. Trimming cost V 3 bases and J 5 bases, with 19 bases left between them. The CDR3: CSVEQGGLSLETQYF. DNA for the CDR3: TGCAGCGTTGAGCAGGGGGGTTTAAGTTTGGAGACCCAGTACTTC.

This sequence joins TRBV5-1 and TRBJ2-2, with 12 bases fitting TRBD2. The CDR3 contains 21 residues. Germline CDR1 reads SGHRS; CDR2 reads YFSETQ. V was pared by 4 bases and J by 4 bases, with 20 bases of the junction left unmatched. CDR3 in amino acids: CASSPKGLGLAGGLGTGELFF. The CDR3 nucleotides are TGCGCCAGCAGCCCGAAGGGCCTTGGCCTAGCGGGAGGGCTGGGCACCGGGGAGCTGTTTTTT.

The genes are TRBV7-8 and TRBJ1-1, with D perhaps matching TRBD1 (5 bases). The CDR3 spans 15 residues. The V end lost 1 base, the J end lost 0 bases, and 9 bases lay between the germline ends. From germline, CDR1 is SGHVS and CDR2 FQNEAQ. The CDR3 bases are TGTGCCAGCAGCTTAGAGGGGCCGGTGAACACTGAAGCTTTCTTT. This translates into CASSLEGPVNTEAFF.

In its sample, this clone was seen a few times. The CDR3 nucleotides read TGTGCCAGTGGGCTCACGGTTAGCAATCAGCCCCAGCATTTT. The encoded protein is CASGLTVSNQPQHF. The rearrangement uses TRBV19 and TRBJ1-5; D remains unclear. Trimming took 8 bases from V and 0 from J, leaving 11 bases between them. The V gene's germline CDR1 is LNHDA and CDR2 SQIVND (reference sequence). CDR3 length: 14 residues.

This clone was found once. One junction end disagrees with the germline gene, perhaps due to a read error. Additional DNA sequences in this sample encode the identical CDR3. The chain's CDR3 is CATESTGVDEQFF. CDR3 nucleotides: TGTGCCACCGAATCAACAGGGGTGGATGAACAGTTCTTC. This chain links TRBV10-3 with TRBJ2-1; 7 bases are a match to TRBD1. Germline V gives CDR1 ENHRY, CDR2 SYGVKD. The CDR3 consists of 13 residues.

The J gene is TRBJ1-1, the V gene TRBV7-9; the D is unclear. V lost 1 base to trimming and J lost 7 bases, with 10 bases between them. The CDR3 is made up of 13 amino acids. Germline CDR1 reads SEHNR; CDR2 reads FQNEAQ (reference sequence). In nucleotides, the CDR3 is TGTGCCAGCAGCTTAGATCCCGCAGGTGAAGCTTTCTTT. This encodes CASSLDPAGEAFF.

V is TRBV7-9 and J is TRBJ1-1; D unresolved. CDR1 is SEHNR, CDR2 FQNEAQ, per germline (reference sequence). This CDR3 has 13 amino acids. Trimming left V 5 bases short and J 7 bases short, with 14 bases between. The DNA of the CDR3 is TGTGCCAGCAGCCTAGGGCAGGCCCGTGAAGCTTTCTTT. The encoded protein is CASSLGQAREAFF.

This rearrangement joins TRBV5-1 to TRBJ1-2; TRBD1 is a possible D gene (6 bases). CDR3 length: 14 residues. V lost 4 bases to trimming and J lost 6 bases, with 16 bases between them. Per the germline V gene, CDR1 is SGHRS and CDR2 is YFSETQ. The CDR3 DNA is TGCGCCAGCAGCCCCGGGACATTTATTCATGGCTACACCTTC. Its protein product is CASSPGTFIHGYTF.

CDR3 in DNA: TGCGCCAGCAGCCAAGATGAAGCCGGGACAGAGCAGTATTTT. It codes for CASSQDEAGTEQYF. The chain uses TRBV4-1 and TRBJ2-3; TRBD1 agrees at 7 bases. This CDR3 comprises 14 residues. Trimming removed 0 bases from V and 11 bases from J; junction bases left unmatched: 8. Germline-derived CDR1 and CDR2 are MGHRA and YSYEKL.

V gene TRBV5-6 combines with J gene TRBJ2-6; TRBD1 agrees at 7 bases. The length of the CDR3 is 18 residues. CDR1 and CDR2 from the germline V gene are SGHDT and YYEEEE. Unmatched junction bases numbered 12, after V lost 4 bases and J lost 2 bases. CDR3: CASSPDREWSAGANVLTF. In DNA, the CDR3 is TGTGCCAGCAGCCCCGACAGGGAGTGGTCTGCTGGGGCCAACGTCCTGACTTTC.

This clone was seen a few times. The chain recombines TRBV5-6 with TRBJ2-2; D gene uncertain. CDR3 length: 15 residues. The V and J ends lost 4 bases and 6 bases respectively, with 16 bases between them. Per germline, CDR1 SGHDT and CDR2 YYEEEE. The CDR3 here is CASSPVRSRSGELFF. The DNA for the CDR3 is TGTGCCAGCAGCCCAGTAAGGAGTCGCTCCGGGGAGCTGTTTTTT.

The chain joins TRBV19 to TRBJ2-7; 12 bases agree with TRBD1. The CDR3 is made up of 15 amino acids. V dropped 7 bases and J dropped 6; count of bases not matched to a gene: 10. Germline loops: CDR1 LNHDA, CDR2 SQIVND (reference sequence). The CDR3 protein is CASMGTGTGGTEQYF. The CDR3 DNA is TGTGCCAGTATGGGGACCGGGACAGGGGGCACCGAGCAGTACTTC. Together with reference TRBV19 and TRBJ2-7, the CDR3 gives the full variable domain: DGGITQSPKYLFRKEGQNVTLSCEQNLNHDAMYWYRQDPGQGLRLIYYSQIVNDFQKGDIAEGYSVSREKKESFPLTVTSAQKNPTAFYLCASMGTGTGGTEQYFGPGTRLTVT.